This is a list of T cell receptor beta chains from one sample in a study of blood T cell repertoires in COVID-19. Here immunoSEQ multiplex PCR was the method, and the copy in TCRdb shows in-frame clones only, minus some. There are 450,000 or so clones in the sample; roughly 90% occur only once, and roughly 0.78% lies in the top ten. Sequencing used peripheral blood. These receptor sequences come from a man aged 18 to 30 with COVID-19, enrolled during active disease. Each CDR3 is given with its conserved first and last residue.

j_call: TRBJ2-3; v_call: TRBV27; cdr3_aa: CASTSLGLQGADTQYF
j_call: TRBJ1-5; v_call: TRBV30; cdr3_aa: CAWGPSWPQHF
j_call: TRBJ1-2; v_call: TRBV2; cdr3_aa: CASSEFRDRYYGYTF
j_call: TRBJ1-2; v_call: TRBV23-1; cdr3_aa: CASSHKDSFNYGYTF
j_call: TRBJ1-3; v_call: TRBV9; cdr3_aa: CASSKGRGDTIYF
j_call: TRBJ2-2; v_call: TRBV5-1; cdr3_aa: CASSREGHTGELFF
j_call: TRBJ1-2; v_call: TRBV5-4; cdr3_aa: CASSLKGGGPYGYTF
j_call: TRBJ1-1; v_call: TRBV13; cdr3_aa: CASSLYPGGTEAFF
j_call: TRBJ2-7; v_call: TRBV5-1; cdr3_aa: CASSWGGRGVYEQYF
j_call: TRBJ1-2; v_call: TRBV5-8; cdr3_aa: CASSTRTGRGYTF
j_call: TRBJ2-7; v_call: TRBV27; cdr3_aa: CASSSWDRGTYEQYF
j_call: TRBJ1-1; v_call: TRBV18; cdr3_aa: CASVTSPGELAFF
j_call: TRBJ1-5; v_call: TRBV2; cdr3_aa: CASSERTGGTQPQHF
j_call: TRBJ1-2; v_call: TRBV27; cdr3_aa: CASSPQGDYGYTF
j_call: TRBJ2-1; v_call: TRBV11-2; cdr3_aa: CASSLPRGTGTYNEQFF
j_call: TRBJ2-2; v_call: TRBV7-9; cdr3_aa: CASSRQGGELFF
j_call: TRBJ2-3; v_call: TRBV10-2; cdr3_aa: CASRRLAGPSDTQYF
j_call: TRBJ1-4; v_call: TRBV5-6; cdr3_aa: CASSLGRGREKLFF
j_call: TRBJ2-3; v_call: TRBV6-5; cdr3_aa: CASSRGKNTDTQYF
j_call: TRBJ2-7; v_call: TRBV10-3; cdr3_aa: CAISADRAGYEQYF
j_call: TRBJ2-7; v_call: TRBV27; cdr3_aa: CASSRPGTGILRQYF
j_call: TRBJ1-1; v_call: TRBV29-1; cdr3_aa: CSVVGQEWAGTEAFF
j_call: TRBJ1-5; v_call: TRBV7-8; cdr3_aa: CASRASPNQPQHF
j_call: TRBJ2-7; v_call: TRBV5-4; cdr3_aa: CASSFGQVLSYEQYF
j_call: TRBJ1-1; v_call: TRBV19; cdr3_aa: CATRPLLGATEAFF
j_call: TRBJ2-3; v_call: TRBV30; cdr3_aa: CAWSPPAGSTDTQYF
j_call: TRBJ2-7; v_call: TRBV7-2; cdr3_aa: CASSFHGQSYEQYF
j_call: TRBJ2-2; v_call: TRBV7-8; cdr3_aa: CASSPGQANTGELFF
j_call: TRBJ1-2; v_call: TRBV5-8; cdr3_aa: CASSPRRTANYGYTF
j_call: TRBJ2-7; v_call: TRBV14; cdr3_aa: CASRHRDEQYF
j_call: TRBJ2-1; v_call: TRBV12-5; cdr3_aa: CASGFPTGRSLDEQFF
j_call: TRBJ2-2; v_call: TRBV11-3; cdr3_aa: CASSHGQGTSGELFF
j_call: TRBJ1-5; v_call: TRBV30; cdr3_aa: CAWSAREQPQHF
j_call: TRBJ1-4; v_call: TRBV21-1; cdr3_aa: CASSDFKGGEKLFF
j_call: TRBJ2-1; v_call: TRBV6-5; cdr3_aa: CSTGRAGNEQFF
j_call: TRBJ2-7; v_call: TRBV18; cdr3_aa: CASSPGAYEQYF
j_call: TRBJ1-2; v_call: TRBV10-1; cdr3_aa: CASSEPGPGYGYTF
j_call: TRBJ1-6; v_call: TRBV6-6; cdr3_aa: CASSYVGSRSNSPLHF
j_call: TRBJ2-5; v_call: TRBV6-5; cdr3_aa: CASSTDRGGETQYF
j_call: TRBJ2-5; v_call: TRBV5-4; cdr3_aa: CASSPPGTSGQETQYF
j_call: TRBJ2-7; v_call: TRBV3-1/TRBV3-2; cdr3_aa: CASSQADFSYEQYF
j_call: TRBJ1-3; v_call: TRBV12-2; cdr3_aa: CASRLVGLRDRDDYLGNTIYF
j_call: TRBJ2-7; v_call: TRBV19; cdr3_aa: CASGGLAEGAYEQYF
j_call: TRBJ1-5; v_call: TRBV7-6; cdr3_aa: CASSSGGNNQPQHF
j_call: TRBJ2-6; v_call: TRBV7-2; cdr3_aa: CASSSSGAGANVLTF
j_call: TRBJ2-1; v_call: TRBV24-1; cdr3_aa: CATSDSGTSAYNEQFF